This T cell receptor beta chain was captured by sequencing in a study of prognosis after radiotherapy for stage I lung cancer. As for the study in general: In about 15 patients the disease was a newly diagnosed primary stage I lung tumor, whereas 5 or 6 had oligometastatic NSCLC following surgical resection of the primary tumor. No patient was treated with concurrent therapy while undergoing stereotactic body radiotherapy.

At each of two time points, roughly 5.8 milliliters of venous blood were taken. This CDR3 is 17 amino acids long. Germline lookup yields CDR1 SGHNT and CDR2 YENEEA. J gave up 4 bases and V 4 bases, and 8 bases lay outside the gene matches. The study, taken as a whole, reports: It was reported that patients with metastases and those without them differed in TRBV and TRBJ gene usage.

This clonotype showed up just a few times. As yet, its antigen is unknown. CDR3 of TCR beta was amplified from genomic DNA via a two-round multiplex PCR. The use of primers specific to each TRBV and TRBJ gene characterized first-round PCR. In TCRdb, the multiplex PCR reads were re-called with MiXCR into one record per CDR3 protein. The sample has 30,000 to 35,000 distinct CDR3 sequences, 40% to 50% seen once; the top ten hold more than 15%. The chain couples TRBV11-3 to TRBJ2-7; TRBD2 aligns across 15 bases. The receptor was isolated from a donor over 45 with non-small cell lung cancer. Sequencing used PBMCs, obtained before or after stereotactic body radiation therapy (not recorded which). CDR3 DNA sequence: TGTGCCAGCAGCTCCCTGGGACTAGCGGGAGGATGGTACGAGCAGTACTTC. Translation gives CASSSLGLAGGWYEQYF.